The rows below give T cell receptor beta chains drawn from one sample of a study of T-cell memory formation after mild COVID-19. TCRdb used MiXCR to reprocess the 5' RACE reads, holding one entry per CDR3 protein. The table includes about 340,000 distinct CDR3 sequences, under 25% detected once. What was sequenced was PBMCs or a T cell subset sorted from them (not recorded which). These receptors all come from an adult woman who had mild COVID-19 (a few samples of this study predate the infection). Cell type and time point are not known. The conserved cysteine and the conserved F or W are not part of the CDR3 here. The order of the fields is V gene, J gene, CDR3 protein.

>TRBV20-1|TRBJ1-4
SARDTGTGNLRLELF
>TRBV9|TRBJ1-1
ASSAKGALNTEAF
>TRBV27|TRBJ1-2
ASSPQGSAYGYT
>TRBV20-1|TRBJ2-5
SAPGLAYQETQY
>TRBV25-1|TRBJ2-4
ASSDRGRTKNIQY
>TRBV15|TRBJ2-7
ATSRRQGLHEQY
>TRBV6-2/TRBV6-3|TRBJ2-7
ASSGPGQGVYEQY
>TRBV4-1|TRBJ2-3
ASSFDQGSTDTQY
>TRBV5-4|TRBJ2-2
ASSLARGNTGELF
>TRBV24-1|TRBJ1-2
ATSDNPGQGANYGYT